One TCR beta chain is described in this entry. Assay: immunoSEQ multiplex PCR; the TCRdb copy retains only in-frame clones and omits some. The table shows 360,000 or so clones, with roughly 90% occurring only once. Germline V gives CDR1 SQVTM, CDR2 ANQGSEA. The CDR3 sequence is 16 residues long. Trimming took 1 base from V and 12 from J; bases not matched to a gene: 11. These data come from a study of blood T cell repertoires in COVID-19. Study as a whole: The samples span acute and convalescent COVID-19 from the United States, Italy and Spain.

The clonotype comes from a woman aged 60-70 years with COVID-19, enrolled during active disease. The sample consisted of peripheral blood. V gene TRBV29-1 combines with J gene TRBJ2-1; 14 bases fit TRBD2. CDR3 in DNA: TGCAGCGTTGAAGGACTAGCGGGGGGGCTGAACATGAGGCAGTTCTTC. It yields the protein CSVEGLAGGLNMRQFF.